The 12 T cell receptor beta chains in this list originate from one sample, sequenced in a study of immune evolution from preneoplasia to lung adenocarcinoma. Here immunoSEQ multiplex PCR was the method, and the copy in TCRdb shows in-frame clones only, minus some. The sample consists of about 8,900 clones, roughly 79% of them appearing once. Material: FFPE lung adenocarcinoma in situ tissue. These receptors came from a person of 80 years or more with lung adenocarcinoma.

V usage is TRBV7-3 and J usage is TRBJ2-7; D possibly corresponds to TRBD1 (6 bases). CDR1 is SGHTA, CDR2 FQGTGA, per germline. The CDR3 consists of 14 residues. V dropped 6 bases and J dropped 0 bases, with 12 bases sitting between them. CDR3 loop: CASSSQGGSYEQYF. The CDR3, as DNA: TGTGCCAGCAGTTCACAAGGGGGCTCCTACGAGCAGTACTTC.

The chain uses TRBV13 and TRBJ1-2; D gene ambiguous. The CDR3 extends over 13 amino acids. Germline values: CDR1 PRHDT, CDR2 FYEKMQ (reference sequence). V lost 4 bases, J lost 8 bases, and 14 bases lay in between. The CDR3 DNA sequence: TGTGCCAGCAGCTCTCCGGGGTTTTACGGCTACACCTTC. This translates into CASSSPGFYGYTF. Full variable domain (remainder filled in from reference TRBV13 and TRBJ1-2): AAGVIQSPRHLIKEKRETATLKCYPIPRHDTVYWYQQGPGQDPQFLISFYEKMQSDKGSIPDRFSAQQFSDYHSELNMSSLELGDSALYFCASSSPGFYGYTFGSGTRLTVV.

This clone was observed a few times. This chain connects TRBV28 to TRBJ1-1; TRBD1 matches 8 bases. Germline CDR1 is MDHEN and CDR2 is SYDVKM. J was trimmed by 1 base and V by 5 bases; bases with no gene match: 9. The CDR3 is 16 residues long. The chain's CDR3 is CASSPWDRTRNTEAFF. CDR3 DNA sequence: TGTGCCAGCAGTCCATGGGACAGGACGAGGAACACTGAAGCTTTCTTT. The complete variable domain, with remaining parts taken from reference TRBV28 and TRBJ1-1, reads DVKVTQSSRYLVKRTGEKVFLECVQDMDHENMFWYRQDPGLGLRLIYFSYDVKMKEKGDIPEGYSVSREKKERFSLILESASTNQTSMYLCASSPWDRTRNTEAFFGQGTRLTVV.

This chain joins TRBV18 and TRBJ2-1; 13 bases are shared with TRBD2. Trimming cost V 3 bases and J 6 bases; bases outside gene matches: 5. CDR3 length equals 16 residues. Germline CDR1 reads KGHSH; CDR2 reads LQKENI. The CDR3 loop is CASSPGTSGVTNEQFF. The DNA of the CDR3 is TGTGCCAGCTCACCCGGGACTAGCGGGGTTACCAATGAGCAGTTCTTC.

The chain is built from TRBV18 and TRBJ2-7; D may be TRBD1 (6 bases). The CDR3 runs 12 residues. Germline CDR1 KGHSH, CDR2 LQKENI. The V gene lost 5 bases and the J gene lost 6 bases, with 11 bases spanning the gap. DNA of the CDR3: TGTGCCAGCTCAGCGCGGACAGTCGAGCAGTACTTC. It specifies CASSARTVEQYF.

This rearrangement joins TRBV18 to TRBJ2-3; 7 bases are shared with TRBD1. The CDR3 has 14 amino acids. CDR1 KGHSH and CDR2 LQKENI come from the germline V gene. V lost 3 bases and J lost 8; bases outside the gene matches: 8. CDR3 loop: CASSPDRHVGTQYF. As DNA, the CDR3 is TGTGCCAGCTCACCGGACAGGCACGTAGGTACGCAGTATTTT.

The rearrangement joins TRBV7-2 to TRBJ1-4; the D is unclear. The length of the CDR3 is 14 residues. V dropped 4 bases and J dropped 3 bases, with 9 bases sitting between them. Germline V lookup: CDR1 SGHTA, CDR2 FQGNSA. CDR3 DNA: TGTGCCAGCAGCTCATACACATCTAATGAAAAACTGTTTTTT. It specifies CASSSYTSNEKLFF.

This rearrangement joins TRBV5-4 to TRBJ1-4; possibly TRBD1 for D (6 bases). The V gene lost 4 bases and the J gene lost 5 bases, with 12 bases spanning the gap. This CDR3 region has 14 residues. Germline CDR1 is SGHNT and CDR2 is YYREEE (reference sequence). This CDR3 is CASSVDRRNEKLFF. In DNA form, the CDR3 reads TGTGCCAGCAGCGTAGACAGGAGAAATGAAAAACTGTTTTTT.

The rearrangement links TRBV7-2 to TRBJ1-1; a possible D gene is TRBD1 (5 bases). The CDR3 is 16 amino acids. Germline V CDR1 and CDR2: SGHTA, FQGNSA. V was pared by 2 bases and J by 4 bases, with 17 bases between. CDR3 protein: CASSLRWGGTGTEAFF. In DNA form, the CDR3 reads TGTGCCAGCAGCTTAAGGTGGGGGGGGACCGGCACTGAAGCTTTCTTT.

In this sample, this clone turned up a few times. This sequence joins TRBV6-5 and TRBJ2-1; 10 bases map to TRBD1. The germline V gene has CDR1 MNHEY and CDR2 SVGAGI. CDR3 length: 15 residues. Trimming removed 6 bases from V and 8 bases from J; junction bases left unmatched: 10. CDR3 protein: CASSLPTGGWDEQFF. For the CDR3, the DNA is TGTGCCAGCAGCCTGCCGACAGGGGGCTGGGATGAGCAGTTCTTC.

The rearrangement joins TRBV20-1 to TRBJ1-1; D is unclear. Trimming removed 0 bases from V and 5 bases from J, with 4 bases in between. This CDR3 is built from 11 residues. The germline V gene encodes CDR1 DFQATT and CDR2 SNEGSKA (reference sequence). CDR3 in DNA: TGCAGTGCTAGAGAGAAGACTGAAGCTTTCTTT. Amino acids: CSAREKTEAFF.

This clone appeared a few times. The chain uses TRBV5-1 and TRBJ2-5; 7 nucleotides match TRBD1. V lost 4 bases, J lost 5 bases, and 8 bases stayed unmatched. The CDR3 consists of 14 residues. Germline V gene data show CDR1 as SGHRS and CDR2 as YFSETQ. CDR3 in amino acids: CASSPRTTGETQYF. The DNA of the CDR3 is TGCGCCAGCAGCCCCCGGACGACAGGGGAGACCCAGTACTTC.